This is a list of T cell receptor beta chains from one sample in a study of blood T cell repertoires in COVID-19. Libraries were prepared by immunoSEQ multiplex PCR; TCRdb keeps only in-frame clonotypes and omits some of them. The sample includes around 250,000 clones, approximately 82% of them seen just once. The sequencing input was peripheral blood. The receptors here all came from a woman aged 18-30 years with acute or convalescent COVID-19. Both conserved end residues are part of each CDR3. A D gene is named only where the DNA matches it firmly. Clone size appears in some rows only: once, few, many, or a class for an expanded clone.

d_gene: -; v_gene: TRBV28; j_gene: TRBJ1-2; abundance: few; CDR3nt: TGTGCCAGCAGCCCGGGACACCAGGCTAACTATGGCTACACCTTC; CDR3aa: CASSPGHQANYGYTF
d_gene: -; v_gene: TRBV5-5; j_gene: TRBJ1-2; abundance: -; CDR3nt: TGTGCCAGCAGCTTAAGATCGATAGAGTCCTATGGCTACACCTTC; CDR3aa: CASSLRSIESYGYTF
d_gene: TRBD2; v_gene: TRBV3-1/TRBV3-2; j_gene: TRBJ2-5; abundance: -; CDR3nt: TGTGCCAGCAGCCAAGATTGGATGGGTTCCCTAGCGGGATGGGAGACCCAGTACTTC; CDR3aa: CASSQDWMGSLAGWETQYF
d_gene: TRBD2; v_gene: TRBV19; j_gene: TRBJ2-1; abundance: once; CDR3nt: TGTGCCAGTAGCGACGGGACTAGACCACCCTACAATGAGCAGTTCTTC; CDR3aa: CASSDGTRPPYNEQFF
d_gene: -; v_gene: TRBV6-1; j_gene: TRBJ2-5; abundance: -; CDR3nt: TGTGCCAGCAGTGAGGGGCCGAAGGTGGAGACCCAGTACTTC; CDR3aa: CASSEGPKVETQYF
d_gene: -; v_gene: TRBV4-2; j_gene: TRBJ1-5; abundance: few; CDR3nt: TGTGCCAGCAGCCGAAGAGCCAGGGATAATCAGCCCCAGCATTTT; CDR3aa: CASSRRARDNQPQHF
d_gene: -; v_gene: TRBV19; j_gene: TRBJ2-2; abundance: -; CDR3nt: TGTGCCAGTAGTCGTGGCAGGCCGAACACCGGGGAGCTGTTTTTT; CDR3aa: CASSRGRPNTGELFF
d_gene: TRBD1; v_gene: TRBV5-1; j_gene: TRBJ1-2; abundance: -; CDR3nt: TGCGCCAGCAGAAGACAGGGGGGAGACTATGGCTACACCTTC; CDR3aa: CASRRQGGDYGYTF
d_gene: -; v_gene: TRBV7-9; j_gene: TRBJ1-4; abundance: -; CDR3nt: TGTGCCAGCAGCATACAGGGAGCAACTAATGAAAAACTGTTTTTT; CDR3aa: CASSIQGATNEKLFF
d_gene: -; v_gene: TRBV5-5; j_gene: TRBJ2-7; abundance: once; CDR3nt: TGTGCCAGCACCCTTGAAAGGGCAGGGCGTAGTGAGCAGTACTTC; CDR3aa: CASTLERAGRSEQYF
d_gene: TRBD2; v_gene: TRBV2; j_gene: TRBJ2-2; abundance: -; CDR3nt: TGTGCCAGCAGAAGCGGGAGGGTACTCACCGGGGAGCTGTTTTTT; CDR3aa: CASRSGRVLTGELFF
d_gene: -; v_gene: TRBV4-3; j_gene: TRBJ2-6; abundance: -; CDR3nt: TGCGCCAGCAGCCAAGAGACAGCCGTCTCTGGGGCCAACGTCCTGACTTTC; CDR3aa: CASSQETAVSGANVLTF
d_gene: TRBD1; v_gene: TRBV25-1; j_gene: TRBJ2-7; abundance: -; CDR3nt: TGTGCCAGCAGTCCGGTGGGACAGGGGTCCTACGAGCAGTACTTC; CDR3aa: CASSPVGQGSYEQYF
d_gene: TRBD2; v_gene: TRBV11-2; j_gene: TRBJ2-1; abundance: once; CDR3nt: TGTGCCAGCAGCTTAGTGGCTAGCGGGAGTTCATACAATGAGCAGTTCTTC; CDR3aa: CASSLVASGSSYNEQFF
d_gene: TRBD1; v_gene: TRBV5-4; j_gene: TRBJ2-2; abundance: few; CDR3nt: TGTGCCAGCAGCCACCGGGACAGGGTGAACACCGGGGAGCTGTTTTTT; CDR3aa: CASSHRDRVNTGELFF
d_gene: -; v_gene: TRBV18; j_gene: TRBJ1-1; abundance: -; CDR3nt: TGTGCCAGCTCACCAAGGAGGGCGCAGGACACTGAAGCTTTCTTT; CDR3aa: CASSPRRAQDTEAFF